Listed below are T cell receptor beta chains from one sample, sequenced in a study of PD-1 blockade in classical Hodgkin lymphoma. This table comes from immunoSEQ multiplex PCR, and its TCRdb copy is limited to in-frame clones, with some not included. In the table there are some 70,000 clones, 93% of which are singletons. Sequences were obtained from peripheral blood mononuclear cells (PBMCs). The receptors here all came from a human donor with classical Hodgkin lymphoma. Each CDR3 is given with its conserved first and last residue. The D gene is left open where the match is weak. Size values are once, few and many counts, or a class for expanded clones, and some rows have none.

>TRBD1|TRBJ1-6|TRBV6-4|-
TGTGCCAGCACGGAGGGGAGGGGGCACGCACAACTTAATTCACCCCTCCACTTT
CASTEGRGHAQLNSPLHF
>-|TRBJ1-2|TRBV7-2|-
TGTGCCAGCAGCCACGCCGGGGATAGGGGCTACACCTTC
CASSHAGDRGYTF
>TRBD2|TRBJ2-1|TRBV6-5|once
TGTGCCAGCACCGGGACTAGCGGGACAGGAGAGCAGTTCTTC
CASTGTSGTGEQFF
>-|TRBJ1-1|TRBV2|-
TGTGCCAGCAGTTTAATGGGGGCGATGAACACTGAAGCTTTCTTT
CASSLMGAMNTEAFF
>-|TRBJ2-5|TRBV18|-
TGTGCCAGCTCCCCAGGATTGGGAGAGGCCCAGTACTTC
CASSPGLGEAQYF
>-|TRBJ2-7|TRBV19|-
TGTGCCAGTAGTCCCAAGGGCAGCTCAACCTACGAGCAGTACTTC
CASSPKGSSTYEQYF
>-|TRBJ1-1|TRBV28|-
TGTGCCAGCAGACCCCCGGGGCTGAACACTGAAGCTTTCTTT
CASRPPGLNTEAFF
>-|TRBJ2-1|TRBV6-6|-
TGTGCCAGCAGACCCGCGGGCTCCTACAATGAGCAGTTCTTC
CASRPAGSYNEQFF
>TRBD1|TRBJ1-5|TRBV10-2|-
TGCGCCAGCAGCACAGGGGGGCCCCAGCATTTT
CASSTGGPQHF
>TRBD1|TRBJ2-1|TRBV25-1|-
TGTGCCAGTGAAGAAGGGGGCAGGGGGCGATTGGGTGAGCAGTTCTTC
CASEEGGRGRLGEQFF
>-|TRBJ1-6|TRBV18|-
TGTGCCAGCTCACCTCCCGGCAGTCCAAATTCACCCCTCCACTTT
CASSPPGSPNSPLHF
>-|TRBJ2-7|TRBV10-3|-
TGTGCCATCAGTGAGGGGCCACGACGCGAGCAGTACTTC
CAISEGPRREQYF
>-|TRBJ1-3|TRBV19|-
TGTGCCAGTAGTGCCCGACAGGATAGGGGAAACACCATATATTTT
CASSARQDRGNTIYF
>-|TRBJ1-2|TRBV7-2|-
TGTGCCAGCAGCTTAGGGGGGGTTGGTGGAAACGGCTACACCTTC
CASSLGGVGGNGYTF
>TRBD1|TRBJ2-7|TRBV4-1|-
TGCGCCAGCAGACCGAGCCCCGGGACAGGGGCTTCCTACGAGCAGTACTTC
CASRPSPGTGASYEQYF
>-|TRBJ1-1|TRBV20-1|-
TGCAGTGCCTCCCGTGGGACTGAAGCTTTCTTT
CSASRGTEAFF
>-|TRBJ2-1|TRBV7-2|-
TGTGCCAGCAGCCCCACGGGATTCTCCTACAATGAGCAGTTCTTC
CASSPTGFSYNEQFF
>TRBD2|TRBJ2-3|TRBV5-1|-
TGCGCCAGCAGCCCTCCGCCCGGGCGGGGGGGGTACAAAGAGGCAGATACGCAGTATTTT
CASSPPPGRGGYKEADTQYF
>TRBD2|TRBJ2-5|TRBV18|-
TGTGCCAGCTCACCATCGAGCGGGGGTGGTGAGACCCAGTACTTC
CASSPSSGGGETQYF
>-|TRBJ2-7|TRBV13|-
TGTGCCAGCAGCTTGGGGGGAAACACCTACGAGCAGTACTTC
CASSLGGNTYEQYF
>-|TRBJ1-1|TRBV7-9|-
TGTGCCAGCAGCTTAAGTACGGAGAACACTGAAGCTTTCTTT
CASSLSTENTEAFF
>-|TRBJ2-3|TRBV6-1|-
TGTGCCAGCAATTCCCGGGAGATTACAGATACGCAGTATTTT
CASNSREITDTQYF
>TRBD2|TRBJ2-1|TRBV6-1|few
TGTGCCAGCAGTGAGCTAGCGGGAGATGTGGATGAGCAGTTCTTC
CASSELAGDVDEQFF
>-|TRBJ1-5|TRBV4-2|-
TGTGCCAGCAGCCAAGATAACAGCTACAATCAGCCCCAGCATTTT
CASSQDNSYNQPQHF
>-|TRBJ1-2|TRBV7-8|-
TGTGCCAGCAGCTTAGGTTCCGGGGGCGCGGGTCGGACCTTC
CASSLGSGGAGRTF
>TRBD1|TRBJ2-3|TRBV2|-
TGTGCCAGCAGGGAAACCGGGACAGGGGGGGATACGCAGTATTTT
CASRETGTGGDTQYF
>-|TRBJ2-7|TRBV19|-
TGTGCCAGTAGCCTGACAGGACCCTACGAGCAGTACTTC
CASSLTGPYEQYF
>-|TRBJ2-7|TRBV6-5|-
TGTGCCAGCAAAACAGGGATCTTCGCCGAGCAGTACTTC
CASKTGIFAEQYF
>-|TRBJ1-1|TRBV6-6|-
TGTGCCAGCAGTTACGAGGGCGGTCGGACTGAAGCTTTCTTT
CASSYEGGRTEAFF
>-|TRBJ2-7|TRBV5-1|-
TGCGCCAGCAGCCCGACCTGGCAGCTTACTCCCTACGAGCAGTACTTC
CASSPTWQLTPYEQYF
>-|TRBJ1-1|TRBV28|-
TGTGCCAGCACTGGGGGCCTGAACACTGAAGCTTTCTTT
CASTGGLNTEAFF
>-|TRBJ1-5|TRBV12-5|-
TGTGCTAGTGGTTTGCTAACCATCGACTGGGATTTCATTCAGCCCCAGCATTTT
CASGLLTIDWDFIQPQHF
>-|TRBJ1-2|TRBV5-1|-
TGCGCCAGCAGCTTGTCGTACGTGGGTGGCTACACCTTC
CASSLSYVGGYTF
>-|TRBJ2-3|TRBV10-2|-
TGCGCCAGCACCCCAGGCACAGATACGCAGTATTTT
CASTPGTDTQYF
>-|TRBJ2-1|TRBV28|-
TGTGCCAGCAGCTTGTCGAGCCGGTTGCACAATGAGCAGTTCTTC
CASSLSSRLHNEQFF
>-|TRBJ2-5|TRBV28|-
TGTGCCAGCAGTTTATTGGGGGGCCCACAAGAGACCCAGTACTTC
CASSLLGGPQETQYF
>-|TRBJ2-7|TRBV6-1|once
TGTGCCAGCAGTGAAGACCCGGGAGTCTCCTACGAGCAGTACTTC
CASSEDPGVSYEQYF
>-|TRBJ2-1|TRBV2|-
TGTGCCAGCAGCGCGAGACTAGGGAATGAGCAGTTCTTC
CASSARLGNEQFF
>-|TRBJ1-6|TRBV5-8|-
TGTGCCAGCAGCTTGGTGGGGACAAGGAATTCACCCCTCCACTTT
CASSLVGTRNSPLHF
>TRBD2|TRBJ2-1|TRBV7-9|-
TGTGCCAGCAGTTTACTAGCGGGATACAATGAGCAGTTCTTC
CASSLLAGYNEQFF
>TRBD1|TRBJ1-2|TRBV5-5|-
TGTGCCAGCAGCTTGGGACAGGGGGGCGATGGCTATGGCTACACCTTC
CASSLGQGGDGYGYTF
>TRBD1|TRBJ1-3|TRBV2|-
TGTGCCAGCAGTGGGGGACAGACAAACACCATATATTTT
CASSGGQTNTIYF
>-|TRBJ2-7|TRBV6-1|-
TGTGCCAGCAGTGAATGGGGGGCAACGGACGAGCAGTACTTC
CASSEWGATDEQYF
>TRBD2|TRBJ2-3|TRBV30|-
TGTGCCTGGGGACAAACAGCGGGAGTGTCAGATACGCAGTATTTT
CAWGQTAGVSDTQYF
>TRBD1|TRBJ1-2|TRBV5-1|-
TGCGCCAGCAGCTTGGCACAGGGGGCTGGCTACACCTTC
CASSLAQGAGYTF
>TRBD1|TRBJ1-2|TRBV5-1|-
TGCGCCAGCAGCTTGGTCACTTTGGGACAGAACTATGGCTACACCTTC
CASSLVTLGQNYGYTF
>-|TRBJ2-3|TRBV28|-
TGTGCCAGCAGTCTTCAGTCAGATACGCAGTATTTT
CASSLQSDTQYF
>-|TRBJ2-7|TRBV6-6|-
TGTGCCAGCGCCTCCGGGACGGCCCGGGCGCAGTACTTC
CASASGTARAQYF
>TRBD1|TRBJ1-1|TRBV10-3|-
TGTGCCATCAGTGACAGGGGGAGCGACACTGAAGCTTTCTTT
CAISDRGSDTEAFF
>TRBD2|TRBJ2-3|TRBV28|once
TGTGCCAGCAGTTTAGGGACTAGCGGCACAGATACGCAGTATTTT
CASSLGTSGTDTQYF
>-|TRBJ1-3|TRBV20-1|-
TGCAGCGACGGGGGTGTAAACACCATATATTTT
CSDGGVNTIYF
>-|TRBJ1-2|TRBV15|-
TGTGCCACCTCACTCGGACAGCGGGATGGCTACACCTTC
CATSLGQRDGYTF
>-|TRBJ2-5|TRBV7-8|-
TGTGCCAGCAGCTTAGCGCTTGGGGGCCACTTCAAAGAGACCCAGTACTTC
CASSLALGGHFKETQYF
>-|TRBJ1-5|TRBV28|medium-sized
TGTGCCAGCAATGGGGGCAATCAGCCCCAGCATTTT
CASNGGNQPQHF
>-|TRBJ2-6|TRBV9|-
TGTGCCAGCTGGGAGGCTGGGGCCAACGTCCTGACTTTC
CASWEAGANVLTF
>-|TRBJ2-3|TRBV11-3|-
TGTGCCAGCAGCTTGTTTAGCGGTAGCACAGATACGCAGTATTTT
CASSLFSGSTDTQYF
>TRBD1|TRBJ2-7|TRBV5-1|-
TGCGCCAGCAGCTTGGGCGGGACAGGGATCTACGAGCAGTGCTTC
CASSLGGTGIYEQCF
>-|TRBJ2-5|TRBV7-7|once
TGTGCCAGCAGCCCGCGGGGCGGTGAGACCCAGTACTTC
CASSPRGGETQYF
>TRBD1|TRBJ1-1|TRBV4-1|-
TGCGCCAGCAGCCAGGGACAGGGTGGTTGGGACACTGAAGCTTTCTTT
CASSQGQGGWDTEAFF
>-|TRBJ1-3|TRBV10-3|-
TGTGCCATCGTTTTGGGAAACACCATATATTTT
CAIVLGNTIYF